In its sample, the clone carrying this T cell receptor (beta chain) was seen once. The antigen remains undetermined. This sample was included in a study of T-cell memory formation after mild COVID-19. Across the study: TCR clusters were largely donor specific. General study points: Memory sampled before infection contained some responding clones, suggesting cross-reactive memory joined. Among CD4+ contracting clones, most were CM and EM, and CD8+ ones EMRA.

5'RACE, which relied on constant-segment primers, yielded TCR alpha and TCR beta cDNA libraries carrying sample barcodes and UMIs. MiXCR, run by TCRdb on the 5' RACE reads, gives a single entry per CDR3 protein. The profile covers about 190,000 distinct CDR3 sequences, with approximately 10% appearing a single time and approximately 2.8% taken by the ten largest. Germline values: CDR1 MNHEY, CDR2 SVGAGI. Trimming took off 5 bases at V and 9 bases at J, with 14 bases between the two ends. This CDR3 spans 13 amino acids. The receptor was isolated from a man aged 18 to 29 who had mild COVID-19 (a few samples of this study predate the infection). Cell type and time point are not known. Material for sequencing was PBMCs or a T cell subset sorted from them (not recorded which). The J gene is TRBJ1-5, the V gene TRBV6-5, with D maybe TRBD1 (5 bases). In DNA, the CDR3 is TGTGCCAGCAGTGGGGGTCTTGGATTGCCCCAGCATTTT. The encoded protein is CASSGGLGLPQHF.